The entry that follows covers one TCR beta chain sequence. There is no known antigen for this receptor. Base qualities are not recorded, but no much larger clone differs from it by a single base. Sequencing relied on an Illumina NovaSeq 6000. Synthesis of TCR cDNA relied on 5'RACE template switching, a step that introduced a universal primer site along with unique molecular identifiers. Priming for cDNA synthesis came from both the TCR alpha and TCR beta constant segments. Libraries were amplified in two PCR steps, with sample barcodes and sequencing adapters added in the second step. Sequencing of libraries was performed on Illumina HiSeq 2500 (2x100 bp) or NovaSeq (2x150 bp). Processing in the source paper ran as follows. Demultiplexing of reads and collapsing into UMI consensus sequences were performed with MIGEC, and V(D)J alignment was carried out with MiXCR. Using edgeR on replicate PBMC samples, clonotypes were called vaccine-responding if FDR was below 0.01 and the log2 fold change was above 5 up to day 15. Each bulk clonotype received a CD4 or CD8 identity based on whether the sequenced CD4 or CD8 repertoire contained that clonotype at higher abundance. TCRdb trimmed public reads at Q25 via fastp, called clones via MiXCR and kept in-frame beta chains. When rows share a CDR3 protein, they turn into one entry using the most common DNA and genes. TCRdb, rather than the study authors, made the V and J calls. This sample lists about 320,000 distinct CDR3 sequences; 3.5% to 4.5% were detected once. 15% to 20% of the sample is in the top ten clones.

This record belongs to a study of T cells after yellow fever vaccination (dated by TCRdb to the late 2010s). Describing the broader study: The SMART-Seq v4 Ultra Low Input RNA kit was used to prepare libraries from fractions with low cell numbers. To track T-cell clones before and after primary and booster YFV17D yellow fever vaccination, bulk TCR alpha and beta repertoires were sequenced longitudinally. Blood samples were taken at several timepoints before and after primary and secondary immunization, and bulk PBMC replicates and cell subsets were isolated. Two healthy male donors, one aged 18 to 29 and one aged 30 to 40 years, were included in the cohort.

Points the paper makes about the study in general: After the booster, most clones that had expanded after primary vaccination were detected again (about 97% of CD4 and around nine tenths of CD8), suggesting broad maintenance of memory. A small fraction of clonotypes showed up in both the CD4 and CD8 compartments, probably as a result of convergent recombination. Compared with the primary T-cell response, the secondary T-cell response was weaker but faster, peaking on day 5 rather than day 15. FACS-sorted repertoires could contain abundant contaminating clonotypes from the bulk population, so computational filtering was required. The study included only a couple of donors, which limits how far the findings can be generalized.

The label giving this sample's treatment or condition can be read as: live attenuated yellow fever vaccine strain. Two biological replicates of bulk PBMCs were collected at each blood-draw timepoint. PBMCs were isolated from peripheral blood using a standard Ficoll-Paque protocol. TriZol was used to extract RNA from bulk PBMCs, from CD4 and CD8 fractions, and from dextramer-positive and dextramer-negative fractions. The germline V end is reduced by 2 bases and the J end by 0 bases; junction bases left unmatched: 7. Its CDR3 holds 16 amino acids, cysteine through phenylalanine. Solely the CDR3 DNA is kept, with 48 bases framed from the first base. Based on the germline V gene, the CDR1 and CDR2 sequences are SQVTM and ANQGSEA.

This TCR was sampled from a man aged 18 to 29 who received the YFV17D yellow fever vaccine. The rearranged chain carries TRBV29-1 and TRBJ2-5; TRBD2 aligns with 9 central bases. The sample in question was PBMCs, obtained 15 days after the yellow fever booster vaccination. The DNA sequence is given as TGCAGCGTTGAACCCCGTGGACTAGCGTACCAAGAGACCCAGTACTTC. It codes for CSVEPRGLAYQETQYF.